This T cell receptor (beta chain) was identified during a study of early T cells in non-severe SARS-CoV-2 infection. Across the whole study: Sequencing used unsorted whole-blood bulk RNA, so chains lack pairing.

In regard to this clonotype: The antigen remains undetermined. Possible read error: a much larger clone is one base away.

In the library, individual cDNA molecules carried attached unique molecular identifiers. TCRdb reprocessed the 5' RACE reads via MiXCR and lists one record per CDR3 protein. The sample holds some 96,000 distinct CDR3 sequences; 13% are singletons and the top ten take 2% to 2.5%. Study-wide points: In VDJdb matching, anti-spike CD8 responses were favored while private and CD4 specificities went missing.

The germline V gene has CDR1 KGHDR and CDR2 SFDVKD. The CDR3 length is 12 residues. The receptor comes from an adult who was a healthcare worker with PCR-confirmed SARS-CoV-2 infection or an uninfected control (not recorded which). The V and J genes are TRBV24-1 and TRBJ2-1; a possible D gene is TRBD1 (6 bases). Input material: whole blood. The CDR3 coding sequence is TGTGCCATCAGTGAAACGGACAGAGGGCAGTTCTTC. Its translation: CAISETDRGQFF.